A selection of T cell receptor beta chains follows, all from one sample in a study of T cells in Graves' hyperthyroidism and ophthalmopathy. MiXCR, applied by TCRdb to the multiplex PCR reads, yields one record per CDR3 protein. The repertoire holds 400,000 or so distinct CDR3 sequences, with 15% as singletons. Sequencing was carried out using blood. The receptors originated from a woman in her sixties or seventies with Graves' ophthalmopathy. Both conserved end residues are part of each CDR3. The D gene is left open where the match is weak. Some rows have no size entry. The others give once, few or many, or a class for an expanded clone.

size	D	V	J	DNA	CDR3
many	NA	TRBV5-1	TRBJ2-1	TGCGCCAGCAGCTTGGGGACCGAGGTCATTGAGCAGTTCTTC	CASSLGTEVIEQFF
many	TRBD1	TRBV12-3/TRBV12-4	TRBJ2-7	TGTGCCAGCACCTCGGACAGGGTCCACGAGCAGTACTTC	CASTSDRVHEQYF
NA	NA	TRBV25-1	TRBJ2-1	TGTGCCAGCAGTGATTTCGGGCCCGAATACAATGAGCAGTCCTTC	CASSDFGPEYNEQSF
NA	TRBD2	TRBV27	TRBJ2-3	TGTGCCACCAGTGACCCGACTAGCGGGAGTGTTACCGATACGCAGTATTTT	CATSDPTSGSVTDTQYF
many	TRBD2	TRBV20-1	TRBJ2-1	TGCAGTGCTAGAGATTGGGGGACTAGCGGGAGTGAGCAGTTCTTC	CSARDWGTSGSEQFF
few	NA	TRBV10-1	TRBJ1-1	TGCGCCAGCAGTGAGGGGGGGCCGAACACTGAAGCTTTCTTT	CASSEGGPNTEAFF
few	TRBD1	TRBV9	TRBJ1-2	TGTGCCAGCAGCGATGGACAGGGGGCCAACTATGGCTACACCTTC	CASSDGQGANYGYTF
NA	NA	TRBV6-1	TRBJ2-1	TGTGCCAGCAGTTCAAGCTGGGAGTCCTACAATGAGCAGTTCTTC	CASSSSWESYNEQFF
many	TRBD2	TRBV11-2	TRBJ2-1	TGTGCCAGCACCCTACTGGGGCGGGAGGGCCTCAATGAGCAGTTCTTC	CASTLLGREGLNEQFF
many	TRBD2	TRBV5-6	TRBJ2-1	TGTGCCAGCAGCTTGACGGGGGGGTGGTCCTACAATGAGCAGTTCTTC	CASSLTGGWSYNEQFF
NA	TRBD2	TRBV7-9	TRBJ2-1	TGCGCCAGCAGCTTAGCGGGAGAGTGGTACAATGAGCAGTTCTTC	CASSLAGEWYNEQFF
many	NA	TRBV12-3/TRBV12-4	TRBJ2-2	TGTGCCAGCAGTTTTTCAGGGACCGGGGAGCTGTTTTTT	CASSFSGTGELFF
many	TRBD1	TRBV12-3/TRBV12-4	TRBJ2-5	TGTGCCAGCAGTTGGACAGGGCGAGAGACCCAGTACTTC	CASSWTGRETQYF
many	NA	TRBV6-2/TRBV6-3	TRBJ2-3	TGTGCCAGCAGTCAGGTAGCGGCTAGCACAGATACGCAGTATTTT	CASSQVAASTDTQYF
NA	NA	TRBV7-2	TRBJ2-7	TGTGCCAGCAGTCCCGGGAACAGGGCGAGCGAGCAGTACTTC	CASSPGNRASEQYF
few	TRBD1	TRBV15	TRBJ2-1	TGTGCCACCAGCAGAGGGGACAGTGTGTCCTACAATGAGCAGTTCTTC	CATSRGDSVSYNEQFF
few	NA	TRBV5-6	TRBJ2-5	TGTGCCAGCAGCTTAGCAGCGCAAGAGACCCAGTACTTC	CASSLAAQETQYF